Each of the 25 T cell receptor beta chains below was sequenced from the same sample in a study of beta chain features in type 1 diabetes. The entirety of the isolated RNA underwent reverse transcription, so expressed TCRB transcripts were sequenced. Using immunoSEQ multiplex PCR, the repertoire was profiled, and TCRdb retains in-frame clones only, with some absent. This sample carries roughly 240,000 clones, roughly 70% of them seen once, and the ten largest clones take approximately 0.053%. The sequencing input was naive CD4+ T cells from blood. The receptors were sampled from a man younger than 45 in good health.

DNA for the CDR3: TGTGCCAGCAGTGAACTGGGAAGGGATGGCGGCTACACCTTC. Translation: CASSELGRDGGYTF. The V call is TRBV25-1, the J call TRBJ1-2; unclear D gene. CDR1 and CDR2 (germline): MGHDK, SYGVNS. Trimming pared 2 bases from V and 8 bases from J, leaving 15 bases between. The CDR3 length is 14 residues.

This clone was counted only a few times. A read error is likely, as this CDR3 ends without the conserved phenylalanine or tryptophan. The DNA is left out, because the CDR3 cannot be placed on it with certainty; the CDR3 is given as TCRdb lists it. V gene TRBV6-6 combines with J gene TRBJ2-7; the table's D call TRBD2 went unverified against the DNA. Germline values: CDR1 MNHNY, CDR2 SVGAGI (reference sequence). The CDR3 length equals 13 residues, ends included. The CDR3 here is CASSYSELSGVSI.

The table lists this clone with a few counts. This sample includes further DNA sequences coding for the same CDR3. The rearrangement joins TRBV29-1 to TRBJ2-3; D may be TRBD1 (6 bases). V lost 4 bases to trimming and J lost 0 bases, with 8 bases between them. Germline V gives CDR1 SQVTM, CDR2 ANQGSEA. This CDR3 spans 13 amino acids. For the CDR3, the DNA is TGCAGCGTTGGGGGGCGCAGCACAGATACGCAGTATTTT. This translates into CSVGGRSTDTQYF.

This rearrangement joins TRBV30 to TRBJ2-7, with D uncertain. Germline lookup yields CDR1 GTSNPN and CDR2 SVGIG (reference sequence). The V gene lost 2 bases and the J gene lost 5 bases, with 10 bases spanning the gap. This CDR3 contains 12 residues. The CDR3 DNA reads as TGTGCCTGGAGTTCCTCTGGGCACGAGCAGTACTTC. It yields the protein CAWSSSGHEQYF.

This clone was observed once. This chain joins TRBV29-1 and TRBJ2-7, with D possibly TRBD2 on 5 matching bases. V was pared by 4 bases and J by 2 bases, with 9 bases between. The CDR3 has 12 amino acids. Germline V gene sequence: CDR1 SQVTM, CDR2 ANQGSEA. The CDR3 is CSVGLSTYEQYF. CDR3 DNA sequence: TGCAGCGTTGGACTAAGCACCTACGAGCAGTACTTC.

The table lists this clone with a few counts. The V gene is TRBV15, the J gene TRBJ1-2; D is uncertain. The CDR3 loop spans 12 amino acids. V was pared by 0 bases and J by 5 bases, with 4 bases between. CDR1 is LNHNV, CDR2 YYDKDF, per germline (reference sequence). The chain's CDR3 is CATSRDRYGYTF. CDR3 sequence (DNA): TGTGCCACCAGCAGAGACCGATATGGCTACACCTTC.

CDR3: CASSEGTIPNEQFF. The CDR3 region has the DNA TGCGCCAGCAGCGAGGGGACTATACCCAATGAGCAGTTCTTC. V and J are TRBV5-1 and TRBJ2-1; 7 bases match TRBD2. This CDR3 has 14 residues. V was clipped by 4 bases and J by 6 bases; unmatched bases: 7. CDR1 and CDR2 from the germline V gene are SGHRS and YFSETQ.

This clone was recorded a few times. The chain has TRBV29-1 and TRBJ2-5, with D possibly being TRBD2 (7 bases). The germline CDR1 and CDR2 sequences are SQVTM and ANQGSEA. CDR3 size: 12 residues. Trimming removed 4 bases at V and 4 bases at J, with 10 bases between. The CDR3 sequence: CSVGGGAETQYF. The CDR3 region has the DNA TGCAGCGTTGGAGGGGGGGCAGAGACCCAGTACTTC.

This clone was seen a handful of times. The sample holds other DNA sequences that translate to the same CDR3. J is TRBJ2-3 and V is TRBV18; D unclear. V was shortened by 2 bases and J by 3 bases, with 0 bases between the two germline ends. This CDR3 has 11 residues. Germline-derived CDR1 and CDR2 are KGHSH and LQKENI. The CDR3 sequence is CASSPTDTQYF. The CDR3 bases are TGTGCCAGCTCACCAACAGATACGCAGTATTTT.

V is TRBV30 and J is TRBJ2-5, with D possibly matching TRBD1 (6 bases). The CDR3 is made up of 13 amino acids. Trimming removed 3 bases from V and 3 bases from J, with 11 bases in between. The V gene's germline CDR1 is GTSNPN and CDR2 SVGIG (reference sequence). CDR3 in DNA: TGTGCCTGGAGAGGACAGCTGAAAGAGACCCAGTACTTC. It translates to CAWRGQLKETQYF.

This chain uses TRBV29-1 with TRBJ2-1, with D possibly being TRBD1 (6 bases). Trimming shortened V by 4 bases and J by 5 bases, and 18 bases separated the two germline ends. This CDR3 is built from 15 residues. Germline values: CDR1 SQVTM, CDR2 ANQGSEA. CDR3 bases: TGCAGCGTTGTACCCCTGGGCCAGGGGCACAATGAGCAGTTCTTC. Protein product: CSVVPLGQGHNEQFF.

The chain couples TRBV30 to TRBJ1-4; D not resolved. CDR3 length equals 11 residues. Germline V lookup: CDR1 GTSNPN, CDR2 SVGIG (reference sequence). Trimming pared 1 base from V and 8 bases from J, leaving 5 bases between. The CDR3 DNA reads as TGTGCCTGGAGTGCTGGGGAAAAACTGTTTTTT. It translates to CAWSAGEKLFF.

The V call is TRBV29-1, the J call TRBJ1-1; a weak D match, TRBD1 (6 bases). The germline V and J ends were trimmed by 6 bases and 5 bases, with 16 bases remaining between them. The germline V gene encodes CDR1 SQVTM and CDR2 ANQGSEA. The CDR3 totals 13 residues. Written as DNA, the CDR3 is TGCAGCGTCGTCACAGGGCCGGGGACTGAAGCTTTCTTT. This sequence encodes CSVVTGPGTEAFF.

This clone turned up a few times. The chain links TRBV5-4 to TRBJ2-1, with 7 bases that match TRBD1. V lost 4 bases to trimming and J lost 2 bases; unmatched junction nucleotides: 6. The CDR3 contains 15 residues. Germline V gives CDR1 SGHNT, CDR2 YYREEE (reference sequence). CDR3 in amino acids: CASSPTGTAYNEQFF. CDR3 bases: TGTGCCAGCAGCCCGACCGGGACAGCCTACAATGAGCAGTTCTTC.

This sequence joins TRBV30 and TRBJ2-7; no definite D call. Trimming shortened V by 0 bases and J by 2 bases, and 11 bases separated the two germline ends. This CDR3 contains 14 residues. Germline V CDR1 and CDR2: GTSNPN, SVGIG (reference sequence). In nucleotides, the CDR3 is TGTGCCTGGAGTGTCTGGGGTGGTCCCTACGAGCAGTACTTC. This gives the protein CAWSVWGGPYEQYF.

The V and J genes are TRBV30 and TRBJ2-7, with D uncertain. V lost 2 bases and J lost 2, with 7 bases in between. Germline lookup yields CDR1 GTSNPN and CDR2 SVGIG (reference sequence). The CDR3 consists of 12 residues. The CDR3 region is CAWSPITYEQYF. DNA of the CDR3: TGTGCCTGGAGTCCTATAACCTACGAGCAGTACTTC.

This clone came up a few times. V is TRBV2 and J is TRBJ2-5; D remains unclear. The ends were cut back, 4 bases at V and 0 bases at J, with 6 bases in the middle. Germline loops: CDR1 SNHLY, CDR2 FYNNEI. The length of the CDR3 is 13 residues. Here the CDR3 DNA reads TGTGCCAGCAGTGGACCGAACCAAGAGACCCAGTACTTC. It translates to CASSGPNQETQYF.

V usage is TRBV28 and J usage is TRBJ2-7, with D possibly matching TRBD2 (6 bases). V lost 11 bases and J 4 bases, leaving 18 bases between the germline ends. CDR1 is MDHEN and CDR2 is SYDVKM in the germline V gene. This CDR3 region has 13 residues. CDR3 in amino acids: CASLSGDKYEQYF. The CDR3 DNA follows: TGTGCCTCCCTTTCGGGGGATAAGTACGAGCAGTACTTC.

This clone was detected only a few times. J is TRBJ1-1 and V is TRBV2; no clear D gene. The CDR3 contains 14 residues. Between the trimmed V and J ends, which lost 0 bases and 4 bases, there was a span of 9 bases. Looked up from germline, CDR1 is SNHLY and CDR2 is FYNNEI. For the CDR3, the DNA is TGTGCCAGCAGTGAAGCCGGGCGGCTCACTGAAGCTTTCTTT. Protein: CASSEAGRLTEAFF.

This clone turned up a few times. The CDR3 DNA is TGTGCCTGGAGTTACGGGCCAAGGAATACGCAGTATTTT. Its protein product is CAWSYGPRNTQYF. This chain connects TRBV30 to TRBJ2-3; D uncertain. Trimming shortened V by 2 bases and J by 7 bases, and 13 bases separated the two germline ends. The germline V gene has CDR1 GTSNPN and CDR2 SVGIG (reference sequence). This CDR3 is built from 13 residues.

This sequence joins TRBV7-9 and TRBJ2-7; TRBD1 matches at 8 bases. The CDR3 runs to 15 residues. After removal of 8 bases from V and 5 bases from J, the junction contained 14 bases not matched to a gene. Looked up from germline, CDR1 is SEHNR and CDR2 is FQNEAQ (reference sequence). This CDR3 reads CASSRTGINSHEQYF. The CDR3 DNA sequence: TGTGCCAGCTCTCGGACAGGGATAAATTCCCACGAGCAGTACTTC.

This rearrangement joins TRBV23-1 to TRBJ2-1; 8 bases match TRBD2. TRBV23-1 is labeled an ORF, and its function is uncertain. After removal of 3 bases from V and 4 bases from J, the junction contained 8 bases not matched to a gene. The CDR3 sequence is 16 residues long. This CDR3 reads CASSQGTSGRYNEQFF. The CDR3 nucleotides are TGCGCCAGCAGTCAGGGCACTAGCGGCCGGTACAATGAGCAGTTCTTC.

This clone was seen just once. The chain combines TRBV30 with TRBJ2-2; D perhaps matches TRBD2 (5 bases). The V and J ends lost 1 base and 5 bases respectively, with 8 bases between them. The germline gives CDR1 GTSNPN, CDR2 SVGIG (reference sequence). This CDR3 is 13 amino acids long. The CDR3 reads CAWSAGITGELFF. CDR3 nucleotides: TGTGCCTGGAGTGCGGGGATAACCGGGGAGCTGTTTTTT.

The DNA for the CDR3 is TGCAGTGCTAGAGTGGAGTACGAGCAGTACTTC. Its protein is CSARVEYEQYF. V usage is TRBV20-1 and J usage is TRBJ2-7; D remains unclear. Trimming shortened V by 1 base and J by 4 bases, and 5 bases separated the two germline ends. This CDR3 is 11 amino acids long. Germline assignment: CDR1 DFQATT and CDR2 SNEGSKA (reference sequence).

This clone was recorded a few times. The V call is TRBV23-1, the J call TRBJ1-1; no clear D gene. TRBV23-1 has ORF status, its function being uncertain. The V and J ends lost 4 bases and 2 bases respectively, with 17 bases between them. This CDR3 contains 16 residues. The CDR3 DNA reads TGCGCCAGCAGTCTTAAGGGAGGACGGAGTAACACTGAAGCTTTCTTT. It codes for CASSLKGGRSNTEAFF.